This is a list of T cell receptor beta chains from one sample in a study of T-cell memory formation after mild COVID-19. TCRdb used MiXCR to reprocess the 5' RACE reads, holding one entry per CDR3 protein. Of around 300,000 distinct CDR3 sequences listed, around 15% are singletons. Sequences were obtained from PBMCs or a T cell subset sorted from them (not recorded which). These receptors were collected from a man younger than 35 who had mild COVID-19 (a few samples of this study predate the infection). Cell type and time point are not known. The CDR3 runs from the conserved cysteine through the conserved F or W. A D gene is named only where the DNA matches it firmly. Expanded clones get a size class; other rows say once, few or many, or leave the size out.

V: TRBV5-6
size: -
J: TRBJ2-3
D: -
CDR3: CASSLDTSTGTDTQYF
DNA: TGTGCCAGCAGCTTGGACACCTCAACCGGCACAGATACGCAGTATTTT

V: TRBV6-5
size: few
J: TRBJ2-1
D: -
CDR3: CASRAPFTGRNEQFF
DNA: TGTGCCAGCAGGGCTCCTTTTACAGGGAGGAATGAGCAGTTCTTC

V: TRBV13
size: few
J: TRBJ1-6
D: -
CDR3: CASSPSDSPLHF
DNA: TGTGCCAGCAGCCCCTCCGATTCACCCCTCCACTTT

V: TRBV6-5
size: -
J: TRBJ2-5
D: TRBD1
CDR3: CASRPTGVGTQYF
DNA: TGTGCCAGCAGGCCTACAGGGGTGGGGACCCAGTACTTC

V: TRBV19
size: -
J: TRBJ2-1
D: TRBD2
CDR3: CASSISRGGQDEQFF
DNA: TGTGCCAGTAGTATTTCGCGGGGGGGTCAGGATGAGCAGTTCTTC

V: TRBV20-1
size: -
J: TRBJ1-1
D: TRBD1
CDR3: CSARDLTSGGAFF
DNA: TGCAGTGCGAGAGATCTAACTTCAGGGGGGGCTTTCTTT

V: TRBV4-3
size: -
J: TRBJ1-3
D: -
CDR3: CASSQEDVPGNTIYF
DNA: TGCGCCAGCAGCCAAGAGGACGTCCCAGGAAACACCATATATTTT

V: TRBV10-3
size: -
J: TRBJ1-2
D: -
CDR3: CAISSGTSAGMVYGYTF
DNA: TGTGCCATCAGCTCCGGGACAAGCGCCGGAATGGTCTATGGCTACACCTTC

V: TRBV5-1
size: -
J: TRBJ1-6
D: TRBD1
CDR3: CASSRGTGEPLGSPLHF
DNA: TGCGCCAGCAGCAGAGGGACAGGGGAACCCTTGGGTTCACCCCTCCACTTT

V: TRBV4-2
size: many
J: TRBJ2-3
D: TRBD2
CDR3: CASSRTSGGATDTQYF
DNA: TGTGCCAGCAGCCGGACTAGCGGGGGGGCCACAGATACGCAGTATTTT

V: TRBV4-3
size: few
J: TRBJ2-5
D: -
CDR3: CASSAQTGRKRTQYF
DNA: TGCGCCAGCAGCGCCCAGACGGGACGGAAGAGGACCCAGTACTTC

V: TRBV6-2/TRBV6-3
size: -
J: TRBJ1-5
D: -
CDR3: CASSGRPDGNQPQHF
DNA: TGTGCCAGCAGTGGCCGACCGGACGGCAATCAGCCCCAGCATTTT

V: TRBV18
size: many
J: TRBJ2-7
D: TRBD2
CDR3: CASSQAGNVGYEQYF
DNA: TGTGCCAGCTCTCAAGCGGGGAATGTGGGCTACGAGCAGTACTTC

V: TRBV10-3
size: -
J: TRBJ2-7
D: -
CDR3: CAISETQYEQYF
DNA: TGTGCCATCAGTGAGACCCAGTACGAGCAGTACTTC

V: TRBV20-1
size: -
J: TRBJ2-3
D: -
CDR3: CSAMLLAASTDTQYF
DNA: TGCAGTGCTATGCTTCTGGCGGCTAGCACAGATACGCAGTATTTT

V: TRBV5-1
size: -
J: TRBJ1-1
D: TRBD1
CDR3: CASSLAGTGGSEAFF
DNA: TGCGCCAGCAGCTTGGCCGGGACAGGGGGCTCTGAAGCTTTCTTT

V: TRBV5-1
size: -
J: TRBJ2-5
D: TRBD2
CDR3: CASSLAASGQETQYF
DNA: TGCGCCAGCAGCTTGGCGGCTAGCGGCCAAGAGACCCAGTACTTC

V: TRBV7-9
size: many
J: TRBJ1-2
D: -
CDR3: CASGGIYGYTF
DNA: TGTGCCAGCGGTGGGATCTATGGCTACACCTTC

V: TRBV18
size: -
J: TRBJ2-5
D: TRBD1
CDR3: CASSPDRAETQYF
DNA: TGTGCCAGCTCACCAGACAGGGCAGAGACCCAGTACTTC

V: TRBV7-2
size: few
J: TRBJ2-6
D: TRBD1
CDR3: CASKGQAGANVLTF
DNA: TGTGCCAGCAAGGGACAGGCTGGGGCCAACGTCCTGACTTTC

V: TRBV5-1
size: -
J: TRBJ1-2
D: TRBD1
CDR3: CASSRPGQGADGYTF
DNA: TGCGCCAGCAGCCGACCGGGACAGGGGGCCGATGGCTACACCTTC

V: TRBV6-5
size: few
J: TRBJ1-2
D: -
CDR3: CASSYGTPYGYTF
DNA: TGTGCCAGCAGTTACGGGACACCTTATGGCTACACCTTC

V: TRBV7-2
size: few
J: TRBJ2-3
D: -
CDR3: CASRLGELGLIITDTQYF
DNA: TGTGCCAGCAGGCTGGGGGAATTGGGTCTTATCATCACAGATACGCAGTATTTT

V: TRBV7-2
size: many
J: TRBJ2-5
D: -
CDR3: CASKGSSKETQYF
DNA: TGTGCCAGCAAGGGATCCAGTAAAGAGACCCAGTACTTC

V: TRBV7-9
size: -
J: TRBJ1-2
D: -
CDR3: CASSFLQGRQRSGYTF
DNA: TGTGCCAGCAGCTTCTTACAGGGTCGCCAACGGAGTGGCTACACCTTC

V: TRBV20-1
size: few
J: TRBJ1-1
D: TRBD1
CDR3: CSAAGGEGTEAFF
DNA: TGCAGTGCTGCAGGGGGCGAGGGCACTGAAGCTTTCTTT

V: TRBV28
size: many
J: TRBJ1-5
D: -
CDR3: CASSLLAGHQPQHF
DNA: TGTGCCAGCAGTTTATTGGCAGGGCATCAGCCCCAGCATTTT

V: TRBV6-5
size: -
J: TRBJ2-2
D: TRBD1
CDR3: CASSAVGTGAGGELFF
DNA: TGTGCCAGCAGTGCCGTCGGGACAGGGGCGGGCGGGGAGCTGTTTTTT

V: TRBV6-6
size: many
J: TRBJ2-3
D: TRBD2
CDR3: CASSPGVSGGFTDTQYF
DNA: TGTGCCAGCAGTCCGGGTGTTAGCGGGGGTTTCACAGATACGCAGTATTTT

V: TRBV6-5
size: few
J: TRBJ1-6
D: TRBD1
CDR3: CASSYQPVQGEAPLHF
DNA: TGTGCCAGCAGTTACCAGCCCGTCCAGGGGGAAGCTCCCCTCCACTTT

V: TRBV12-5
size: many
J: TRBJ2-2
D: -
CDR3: CASGLGLAGELFF
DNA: TGTGCTAGTGGTTTGGGTTTGGCCGGGGAGCTGTTTTTT

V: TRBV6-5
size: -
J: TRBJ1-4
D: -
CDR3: CASSRWTENEKLFF
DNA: TGTGCCAGCAGCCGCTGGACAGAAAATGAAAAACTGTTTTTT

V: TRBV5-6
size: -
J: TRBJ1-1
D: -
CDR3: CASSFSRGRRNTEAFF
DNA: TGTGCCAGCAGCTTCAGTCGGGGAAGGCGGAACACTGAAGCTTTCTTT

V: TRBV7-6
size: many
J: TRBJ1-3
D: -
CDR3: CASSLTGNGNTIYF
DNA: TGTGCCAGCAGCCTTACAGGGAACGGAAACACCATATATTTT

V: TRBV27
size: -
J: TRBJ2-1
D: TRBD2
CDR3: CASSWREGDEQFF
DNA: TGTGCCAGCAGTTGGAGGGAGGGCGATGAGCAGTTCTTC

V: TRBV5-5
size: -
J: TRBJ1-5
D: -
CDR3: CASSLGWESNQPQHF
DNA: TGTGCCAGCAGCTTGGGATGGGAATCGAATCAGCCCCAGCATTTT

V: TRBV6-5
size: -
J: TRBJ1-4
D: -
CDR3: CASSYSGAGEKLIF
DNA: TGTGCCAGCAGTTACTCAGGGGCGGGTGAAAAACTGATTTTT

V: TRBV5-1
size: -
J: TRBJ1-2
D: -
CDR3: CASSLGGFEGYTF
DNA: TGCGCCAGCAGCTTGGGAGGTTTTGAGGGCTACACCTTC

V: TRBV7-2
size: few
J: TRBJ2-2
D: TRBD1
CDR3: CASSWVGTGGNTGELFF
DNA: TGTGCCAGCAGCTGGGTCGGAACAGGGGGAAATACCGGGGAGCTGTTTTTT

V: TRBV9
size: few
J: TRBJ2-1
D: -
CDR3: CASSPAAHGTSPFF
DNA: TGTGCCAGCAGCCCAGCGGCCCACGGGACATCCCCTTTCTTC

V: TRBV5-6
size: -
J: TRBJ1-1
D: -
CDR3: CASSSIRQGSGRIRAFF
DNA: TGTGCCAGCAGCTCAATTAGGCAGGGCAGTGGACGAATAAGGGCTTTCTTT

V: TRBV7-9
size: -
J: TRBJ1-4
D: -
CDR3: CASSFMGTQNEKLFF
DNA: TGTGCCAGCAGCTTTATGGGGACTCAAAATGAAAAACTGTTTTTT

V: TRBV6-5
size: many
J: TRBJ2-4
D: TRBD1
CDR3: CASRPAGQGPGNIQYF
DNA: TGTGCCAGCAGGCCTGCAGGACAGGGGCCAGGAAACATTCAGTACTTC

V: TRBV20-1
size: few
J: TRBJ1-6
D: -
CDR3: CSARSRVRSPLHF
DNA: TGCAGTGCTAGATCTCGGGTACGGTCACCCCTCCACTTT

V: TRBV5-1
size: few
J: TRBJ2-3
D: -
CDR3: CASSLFIVTDTQYF
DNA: TGCGCCAGCAGCTTGTTCATCGTAACAGATACGCAGTATTTT

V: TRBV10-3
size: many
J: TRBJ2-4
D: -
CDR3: CATGDAKNIQYF
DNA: TGTGCCACCGGGGATGCCAAAAACATTCAGTACTTC

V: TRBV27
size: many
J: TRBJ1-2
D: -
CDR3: CASPGVHGYTF
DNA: TGTGCCAGTCCAGGGGTTCATGGCTACACCTTC

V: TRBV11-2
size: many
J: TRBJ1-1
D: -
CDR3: CASSLQSSPGRGNTEAFF
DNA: TGTGCCAGCAGCTTACAAAGCAGTCCTGGCAGGGGGAACACTGAAGCTTTCTTT

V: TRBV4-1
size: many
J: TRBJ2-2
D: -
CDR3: CASSQRAPNTGELFF
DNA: TGCGCCAGCAGCCAGCGGGCACCTAACACCGGGGAGCTGTTTTTT

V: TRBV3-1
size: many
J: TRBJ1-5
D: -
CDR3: CASSQGEVWQPQHF
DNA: TGTGCCAGCAGCCAAGGGGAGGTCTGGCAGCCCCAGCATTTT

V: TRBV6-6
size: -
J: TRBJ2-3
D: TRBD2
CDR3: CASSYVTSGDTQYF
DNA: TGTGCCAGCAGTTACGTGACTAGCGGAGATACGCAGTATTTT